The rows below give T cell receptor beta chains drawn from one sample of a study of blood T cell repertoires in COVID-19. The repertoire was sequenced with immunoSEQ multiplex PCR; TCRdb's copy has only in-frame clones and lacks some. The repertoire holds fewer than 150,000 clones, 84% seen once, with over 10% in the top ten. Sequencing was done on a sample of peripheral blood. Receptors originate from a human donor in a cohort sampled during active COVID-19. Both conserved end residues are trimmed from each CDR3. The D gene is left open where the match is weak.

V	J	D	CDR3
TRBV4-2	TRBJ1-1	-	ASSQAGTENTEAF
TRBV5-1	TRBJ2-7	-	ASSLDSYYEQY
TRBV29-1	TRBJ2-1	-	SVEESGYDDEQF
TRBV25-1	TRBJ1-4	-	ASSEYVRVNDEKLF
TRBV5-6	TRBJ1-3	TRBD1	ASSVTGGGRNTIY
TRBV18	TRBJ2-7	TRBD1	ASSPVTGTGEQY
TRBV7-7	TRBJ1-1	-	ASSLSHPRISTEAF
TRBV7-8	TRBJ2-3	TRBD2	ASSLVRGARDTQY
TRBV6-8	TRBJ2-7	TRBD1	ASTITTTGFRYEQY
TRBV5-1	TRBJ2-5	-	ASSLQGPQETQY
TRBV5-6	TRBJ1-2	-	ASSLQVVGYGYT
TRBV30	TRBJ1-5	-	AWSAGIGNQPQH
TRBV2	TRBJ1-2	-	ASSAGLNYGYT
TRBV6-5	TRBJ1-2	TRBD1	ASRQGDANYGYT
TRBV29-1	TRBJ2-5	TRBD2	SVRLAGQETQY
TRBV14	TRBJ1-2	TRBD1	ASSSSQGIGYT
TRBV9	TRBJ1-1	-	ASSVDQGTNTEAF
TRBV4-2	TRBJ1-2	TRBD1	ASSPTGTDYGYT
TRBV6-2/TRBV6-3	TRBJ1-2	TRBD1	ASSYSGDRVFGYT
TRBV19	TRBJ2-3	-	ASRLGHTQY
TRBV2	TRBJ2-1	-	ASSDQGSSEQF
TRBV18	TRBJ1-1	-	ASSPTINTEAF
TRBV7-9	TRBJ1-6	TRBD1	ASSPPGTENSPLH
TRBV29-1	TRBJ1-4	-	SVGRGMNEKLF
TRBV18	TRBJ2-7	-	ASSLRSFTSSYEQY
TRBV5-4	TRBJ2-5	-	ASSWRRGQETQY